This TCR beta chain was recovered during a study of lymphopenia after photon versus proton radiotherapy (dated by TCRdb to the late 2010s). Notes on the research overall: Photon and proton radiation therapy were compared by the study for their immunological effects in patients with gastrointestinal tumors who developed high-grade lymphopenia. The study aimed to characterize how the two radiation modalities differ in their impact on the immune system. A cohort of roughly 18 patients with gastrointestinal tumors who received either photon or proton therapy and subsequently developed lymphopenia was included. Overall study outcomes, separate from this receptor: After the lymphocyte count nadir, photon-treated repertoires showed oligoclonal expansion, especially of CD8+ Temra cells, which drove the drop in diversity. Across the cohort, an inverse correlation was found between a larger post-nadir drop in TCR diversity and overall survival time among patients who died. Proton-treated patients stayed relatively stable during treatment, while photon-treated patients lost naive T cells and TCR diversity and gained effector/memory populations. The survival association was assessed only in patients who died, and better survival with proton therapy was presented by the authors as a possibility rather than a demonstrated result.

To prepare the library, the immunoSEQ multiplex PCR assay was applied. Alongside multiparametric flow cytometry, deep sequencing of rearranged TCR beta loci was used to profile the T cell repertoires. The table was pulled from immuneACCESS by TCRdb, which kept in-frame rearrangements only. Such tables lose some clones; where checked, under half of the loss comes from unresolved V genes, and the rest has no known cause. The sample table lists about 17,000 clones, just over 90% of them with a count of one. The ten top clones hold roughly 6.1% of the sample. Cut back by 1 base and 4 bases, the V and J ends lie 11 bases apart. From the cysteine through the phenylalanine, the CDR3 covers 14 amino acids. Only the CDR3 part of the read is kept: 42 bases, read in frame from the first base. The germline V gene (reference sequence) provides CDR1 SGHNT and CDR2 YYREEE. As for this clone: The antigen this receptor binds is unknown. No base-level quality is on record; no much larger clone is a single base apart.

This receptor was obtained from a man in his 60s with pancreatic cancer. Sequencing used peripheral blood, obtained from a patient treated with photon-based radiotherapy. The receptor chain draws on TRBV5-4 and TRBJ1-2, with a tentative D gene TRBD1 over 5 matching bases. Read as DNA, the sequence is TGTGCCAGCAGCTTGTCAGGGTTAGCCTATGGCTACACCTTC. It translates to CASSLSGLAYGYTF. With all but the CDR3 taken from the reference TRBV5-4 and TRBJ1-2 genes, the full variable domain is: ETGVTQSPTHLIKTRGQQVTLRCSSQSGHNTVSWYQQALGQGPQFIFQYYREEENGRGNFPPRFSGLQFPNYSSELNVNALELDDSALYLCASSLSGLAYGYTFGSGTRLTVV.